These 8 T cell receptor beta chains were sequenced from one sample in a study of blood T cell repertoires in COVID-19. Sequencing used immunoSEQ multiplex PCR; TCRdb keeps in-frame clones, though not all of them. The data show just over 250,000 clones, around nine tenths seen once. Sequenced material: peripheral blood. The receptor source for this set is a man aged 35 to 55 who had recovered from COVID-19.

The V and J genes are TRBV18 and TRBJ2-2, with a tentative D call TRBD2 (6 bases). Looked up from germline, CDR1 is KGHSH and CDR2 is LQKENI. V lost 8 bases and J 5 bases, leaving 15 bases between the germline ends. The CDR3 has 14 amino acids. CDR3 bases: TGTGCCAGCCGACCGGCGGGATTTACCGGGGAGCTGTTTTTT. Protein: CASRPAGFTGELFF.

This chain uses TRBV7-6 with TRBJ2-7; 10 positions agree with TRBD2. The junction had 6 bases not matched to a gene; V was cut back by 5 bases and J by 2 bases. Germline V gene lookup returns CDR1 SGHVS and CDR2 FNYEAQ. This CDR3 has 15 residues. CDR3 DNA sequence: TGTGCCAGCAGCCATACTAGCGGGGCCGCCTACGAGCAGTACTTC. Its protein product is CASSHTSGAAYEQYF.

V and J are TRBV7-2 and TRBJ1-5; 8 bases line up with TRBD1. This CDR3 has 15 amino acids. The J segment lost 6 bases and the V segment lost 3 bases, leaving 7 bases of the junction unmatched. Germline-derived CDR1 and CDR2 are SGHTA and FQGNSA. DNA of the CDR3: TGTGCCAGCAGCTTCGGACAGGGTCGGAGTCAGCCCCAGCATTTT. As protein: CASSFGQGRSQPQHF.

This sequence joins TRBV27 and TRBJ1-1, with 7 bases fitting TRBD1. The germline V gene has CDR1 MNHEY and CDR2 SMNVEV (reference sequence). The CDR3 consists of 15 residues. Unmatched junction bases numbered 11, after V lost 6 bases and J lost 4 bases. In DNA form, the CDR3 reads TGTGCCAGCAGCATCCCACGACAGGGTGGCACTGAAGCTTTCTTT. Its translation: CASSIPRQGGTEAFF.

As to this clone: This sample also contains other DNA sequences that code for the same CDR3. The chain uses TRBV7-2 and TRBJ2-7; possible D gene TRBD1, 6 bases. The V gene's germline CDR1 is SGHTA and CDR2 FQGNSA. V dropped 4 bases and J dropped 3 bases, with 13 bases sitting between them. This CDR3 spans 14 amino acids. CDR3 DNA: TGTGCCAGCAGCTCCCTGGACAGAGTCTACGAGCAGTACTTC. It encodes CASSSLDRVYEQYF.

In DNA form, the CDR3 reads TGCGCCAGCAGTCAGGGCATTGCCGGGGAGCTGTTTTTT. It yields the protein CASSQGIAGELFF. The chain recombines TRBV10-2 with TRBJ2-2; a weak D match, TRBD1 (5 bases). The CDR3 covers 13 residues. V was pared by 5 bases and J by 6 bases, with 10 bases between. The germline gives CDR1 WSHSY, CDR2 SAAADI.

The CDR3 sequence is CARSWGTSRNEKLFF. CDR3 bases: TGTGCCAGAAGCTGGGGCACGTCCCGTAATGAAAAACTGTTTTTT. J is TRBJ1-4 and V is TRBV5-3; D might be TRBD1 (5 bases). TRBV5-3 is annotated as an ORF whose role is uncertain. CDR3 length: 15 residues. Trimming shortened V by 3 bases and J by 4 bases, and 13 bases separated the two germline ends.

The chain links TRBV9 to TRBJ1-3; D is possibly TRBD1 (6 bases). Trimming removed 4 bases from V and 4 bases from J, with 18 bases in between. The CDR3 is made up of 16 amino acids. Per germline, CDR1 SGDLS and CDR2 YYNGEE. In nucleotides, the CDR3 is TGTGCCAGCAGCTCGGGTCAGGTCGGACAGGGAAACACCATATATTTT. Translating gives CASSSGQVGQGNTIYF.